This TCR beta chain was identified in a study of cytomegalovirus exposure and HLA in healthy donors. Study-wide points: Later genetic work tied a missense DCLRE1C variant to beta-chain V and J trimming.

In regard to this clone: The antigen is unknown.

PCR primers comprised 60 Vbeta and 13 Jbeta primers. Assay used: immunoSEQ multiplex PCR; TCRdb lists only in-frame clones, some missing. The sample lists about 160,000 clones, roughly 82% occurring once. With V trimmed by 5 bases and J by 7 bases, 7 bases remained unmatched. Germline lookup yields CDR1 SNHLY and CDR2 FYNNEI. The length of the CDR3 is 13 residues. This chain connects TRBV2 to TRBJ1-2; 7 bases are a match to TRBD1. Sequencing was done on a sample of PBMCs. The TCR was taken from a middle-aged man in good health and CMV-seropositive. CDR3 residues: CASSLDRDAGYTF. Here the CDR3 DNA reads TGTGCCAGCAGTCTTGACAGGGATGCTGGCTACACCTTC.